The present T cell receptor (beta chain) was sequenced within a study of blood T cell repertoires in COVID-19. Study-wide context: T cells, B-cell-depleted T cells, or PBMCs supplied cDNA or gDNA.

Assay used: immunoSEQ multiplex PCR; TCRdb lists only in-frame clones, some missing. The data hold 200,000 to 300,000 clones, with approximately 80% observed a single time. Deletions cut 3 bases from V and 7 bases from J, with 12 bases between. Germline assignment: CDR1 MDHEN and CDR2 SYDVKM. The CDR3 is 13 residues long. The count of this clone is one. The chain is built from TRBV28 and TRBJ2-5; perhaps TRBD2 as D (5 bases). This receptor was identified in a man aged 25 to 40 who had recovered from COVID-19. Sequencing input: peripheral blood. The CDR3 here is CASSLPSRRTQYF. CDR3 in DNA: TGTGCCAGCAGTTTGCCTAGCAGACGGACCCAGTACTTC. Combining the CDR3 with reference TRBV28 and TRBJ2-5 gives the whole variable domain DVKVTQSSRYLVKRTGEKVFLECVQDMDHENMFWYRQDPGLGLRLIYFSYDVKMKEKGDIPEGYSVSREKKERFSLILESASTNQTSMYLCASSLPSRRTQYFGPGTRLLVL.